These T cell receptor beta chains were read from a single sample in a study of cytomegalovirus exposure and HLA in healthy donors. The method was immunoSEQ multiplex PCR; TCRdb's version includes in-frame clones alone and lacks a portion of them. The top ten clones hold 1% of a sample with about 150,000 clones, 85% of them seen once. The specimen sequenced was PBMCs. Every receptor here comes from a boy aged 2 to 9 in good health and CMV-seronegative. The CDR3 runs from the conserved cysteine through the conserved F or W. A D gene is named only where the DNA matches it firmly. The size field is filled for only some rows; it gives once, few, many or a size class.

CASSLEGLTDGYTF,TGCGCCAGCAGCTTGGAGGGACTGACGGACGGCTACACCTTC,TRBV5-1,-,-,TRBJ1-2
CASSLATASNQPQHF,TGTGCCAGCAGCTTGGCGACAGCAAGCAATCAGCCCCAGCATTTT,TRBV7-9,-,-,TRBJ1-5
CASRTGAPNQPQHF,TGTGCCAGCAGAACAGGGGCTCCTAATCAGCCCCAGCATTTT,TRBV28,TRBD1,few,TRBJ1-5
CASSLLGTSGGSSGTDTQYF,TGCGCCAGCAGCTTGCTGGGGACTAGCGGGGGTTCAAGTGGCACAGATACGCAGTATTTT,TRBV5-1,TRBD2,few,TRBJ2-3
CATSVERDEQYF,TGTGCCACATCCGTCGAGAGGGACGAGCAGTACTTC,TRBV30,-,-,TRBJ2-7
CASSPLNRAYYGYTF,TGTGCCAGCTCACCACTAAACAGGGCGTACTATGGCTACACCTTC,TRBV18,-,-,TRBJ1-2
CSVETGSGYGYTF,TGCAGCGTTGAGACCGGATCGGGCTATGGCTACACCTTC,TRBV29-1,-,once,TRBJ1-2
CASSQDWLAGGNEQFF,TGTGCCAGTAGTCAAGATTGGCTAGCGGGGGGAAATGAGCAGTTCTTC,TRBV19,TRBD2,few,TRBJ2-1
CASNGQQTNYGYTF,TGTGCCAGCAACGGACAGCAAACTAACTATGGCTACACCTTC,TRBV6-1,-,-,TRBJ1-2
CATGTATIWPQHF,TGTGCCACCGGGACAGCCACGATCTGGCCCCAGCATTTT,TRBV28,TRBD1,-,TRBJ1-5
CASSLGAFNEQFF,TGTGCCAGCAGCTTAGGGGCCTTCAATGAGCAGTTCTTC,TRBV11-3,-,-,TRBJ2-1
CASSPPSPAGGDNEQFF,TGTGCCAGCAGCCCCCCGTCCCCCGCGGGTGGCGACAATGAGCAGTTCTTC,TRBV9,-,few,TRBJ2-1
CASTGSGNTIYF,TGTGCCAGCACCGGCTCTGGAAACACCATATATTTT,TRBV28,-,-,TRBJ1-3
CASRRQGADTGELFF,TGTGCCAGCAGGCGACAGGGGGCGGACACCGGGGAGCTGTTTTTT,TRBV6-6,TRBD1,few,TRBJ2-2
CASSHSYEQYF,TGTGCCAGCAGCCACAGCTACGAGCAGTACTTC,TRBV4-2,-,-,TRBJ2-7
CASSDSYNSPPHF,TGTGCCAGCAGTGACTCCTATAATTCACCCCCCCACTTT,TRBV6-5,-,-,TRBJ1-6
CSVGKLGGTDYGYTF,TGCAGCGTTGGAAAACTGGGGGGGACTGACTATGGCTACACCTTC,TRBV29-1,-,-,TRBJ1-2
CASSLKAEHEQYF,TGTGCCAGCTCCCTGAAAGCGGAGCACGAGCAGTACTTC,TRBV18,-,-,TRBJ2-7
CTSSPGGHYGYTF,TGCACCAGCAGCCCGGGAGGCCACTATGGCTACACCTTC,TRBV1,-,-,TRBJ1-2
CASSGLPLHEQYF,TGTGCCAGCAGTGGGCTTCCTCTACACGAGCAGTACTTC,TRBV7-9,-,once,TRBJ2-7
CASSSSLTSPADTQYF,TGTGCCAGCAGCTCCTCCCTTACTAGCCCGGCAGATACGCAGTATTTT,TRBV5-4,-,few,TRBJ2-3
CASSWGTSGGLTSGANVLTF,TGTGCCAGCAGCTGGGGGACTAGCGGGGGGCTGACCTCTGGGGCCAACGTCCTGACTTTC,TRBV5-4,TRBD2,-,TRBJ2-6
CASSLVIGTGNLGQETQYF,TGTGCCAGCAGCTTAGTTATCGGGACAGGAAATCTTGGGCAAGAGACCCAGTACTTC,TRBV7-9,TRBD1,-,TRBJ2-5
CASSGSVSPNTGELFF,TGTGCCAGCAGCGGATCAGTCTCCCCTAACACCGGGGAGCTGTTTTTT,TRBV9,-,-,TRBJ2-2
CASSPGQGAGSNTGELFF,TGTGCCAGCAGCCCAGGACAGGGGGCGGGATCAAACACCGGGGAGCTGTTTTTT,TRBV4-2,TRBD1,few,TRBJ2-2
CSVEGQGARGYTF,TGCAGCGTTGAAGGCCAGGGGGCAAGAGGCTACACCTTC,TRBV29-1,TRBD1,-,TRBJ1-2
CAISESGRVSLGEQYF,TGTGCCATCAGTGAGTCTGGGAGGGTCTCCCTTGGCGAGCAGTACTTC,TRBV10-3,TRBD2,once,TRBJ2-7
CASSSGRVVDTQYF,TGTGCCAGTTCTAGCGGGAGGGTCGTAGATACGCAGTATTTT,TRBV9,TRBD2,once,TRBJ2-3
CAIGAGGLGNQPQHF,TGTGCCATCGGGGCAGGGGGCCTTGGCAATCAGCCCCAGCATTTT,TRBV10-3,TRBD1,-,TRBJ1-5
CATSRERFSGNTIYF,TGTGCCACCAGCAGAGAACGGTTCTCTGGAAACACCATATATTTT,TRBV15,-,-,TRBJ1-3
CSVAPLVGSYNEQFF,TGCAGCGTCGCTCCCCTAGTAGGCTCCTACAATGAGCAGTTCTTC,TRBV29-1,-,-,TRBJ2-1
CASSQDHFSGSISYEQYF,TGCGCCAGCAGCCAAGATCACTTTAGCGGGTCTATCTCCTACGAGCAGTACTTC,TRBV4-1,TRBD2,-,TRBJ2-7
CASSPRWAANYGYTF,TGCGCCAGCAGCCCTCGATGGGCCGCTAACTATGGCTACACCTTC,TRBV5-1,-,-,TRBJ1-2
CASSPRGQGGVELTTGELFF,TGTGCCAGCAGCCCCCGGGGACAGGGGGGGGTTGAGCTTACCACCGGGGAGCTGTTTTTT,TRBV5-5,TRBD1,-,TRBJ2-2
CASSSRGQEQFF,TGTGCCAGCTCATCCAGGGGCCAGGAGCAGTTCTTC,TRBV18,-,-,TRBJ2-1
CASSPSGVSYNEQFF,TGTGCCAGCAGTCCCAGCGGAGTCTCCTACAATGAGCAGTTCTTC,TRBV2,-,-,TRBJ2-1
CASTLTSPYEQYF,TGTGCCAGCACCCTCACTAGCCCCTACGAGCAGTACTTC,TRBV28,-,-,TRBJ2-7
CASSFLSGGNTGELFF,TGTGCCAGCAGTTTTCTTAGCGGGGGTAACACCGGGGAGCTGTTTTTT,TRBV6-6,TRBD2,-,TRBJ2-2
CSSSSSPGGGYTF,TGTTCCAGCAGCTCCTCCCCCGGGGGGGGCTACACCTTC,TRBV7-9,-,-,TRBJ1-2
CSSSPPGGLSYNEQFF,TGTTCCAGCAGCCCGCCGGGGGGCCTATCCTACAATGAGCAGTTCTTC,TRBV7-9,-,-,TRBJ2-1
CASSPRTSGLLETQYF,TGTGCCAGCAGTCCCCGGACTAGCGGGTTGCTAGAGACCCAGTACTTC,TRBV27,TRBD2,few,TRBJ2-5
CASSSPEDQETQYF,TGTGCCAGCAGCTCCCCTGAGGATCAAGAGACCCAGTACTTC,TRBV5-4,-,few,TRBJ2-5
CASSSRAFYEQYF,TGTGCCAGCAGCTCCAGGGCCTTCTACGAGCAGTACTTC,TRBV7-9,-,-,TRBJ2-7
CAWSSLPGTDTQYF,TGTGCCTGGAGTTCGCTCCCGGGCACAGATACGCAGTATTTT,TRBV30,-,-,TRBJ2-3
CAIMPAIGGPHNEQFF,TGTGCCATCATGCCCGCTATTGGAGGGCCTCACAATGAGCAGTTCTTC,TRBV10-3,-,-,TRBJ2-1
CATSSVPGQGADTQYF,TGTGCCACCAGCAGTGTTCCGGGACAGGGGGCAGATACGCAGTATTTT,TRBV15,TRBD1,-,TRBJ2-3
CASSTTGAGNTIYF,TGTGCCAGCAGCACGACAGGGGCTGGAAACACCATATATTTT,TRBV5-4,TRBD1,-,TRBJ1-3
CASSLYGQGFGYTF,TGTGCCAGCAGTTTATACGGACAGGGTTTCGGCTACACCTTC,TRBV28,TRBD1,-,TRBJ1-2
CASSAQVVSSGREETQYF,TGTGCCAGCAGCGCCCAAGTCGTCTCTAGCGGGAGGGAAGAGACCCAGTACTTC,TRBV7-3,TRBD2,few,TRBJ2-5
CASSLEWAHTDTQYF,TGCGCCAGCAGCTTGGAATGGGCTCACACAGATACGCAGTATTTT,TRBV5-1,-,-,TRBJ2-3
CASSLSGRDQFF,TGTGCCAGCAGCCTTAGCGGGAGGGATCAGTTCTTC,TRBV7-8,TRBD2,-,TRBJ2-1
CASNLGGSSYNSPLHF,TGTGCCAGCAACTTGGGCGGGAGCTCCTATAATTCACCCCTCCACTTT,TRBV6-6,-,-,TRBJ1-6
CASRPRTSGSYEQYF,TGTGCCAGCAGACCCCGGACTAGCGGATCCTACGAGCAGTACTTC,TRBV28,TRBD2,-,TRBJ2-7
CASGNRMILAGEYEQYF,TGTGCTAGTGGTAACCGGATGATACTAGCGGGAGAGTACGAGCAGTACTTC,TRBV12-5,TRBD2,once,TRBJ2-7
CASSSDGWTEAFF,TGTGCCAGCAGCAGCGACGGGTGGACTGAAGCTTTCTTT,TRBV7-3,-,-,TRBJ1-1
CASSSTGSEQFF,TGTGCCAGCAGCTCCACAGGGAGTGAGCAGTTCTTC,TRBV7-2,-,-,TRBJ2-1
CASSIEGRRETQYF,TGTGCCAGTAGTATAGAGGGGCGCAGAGAGACCCAGTACTTC,TRBV19,-,-,TRBJ2-5
CASSLYSNQPQHF,TGTGCCAGCAGTTTGTATAGCAATCAGCCCCAGCATTTT,TRBV28,-,-,TRBJ1-5
CASSDSPAGGDTQYF,TGTGCCAGCAGTGACTCCCCAGCGGGGGGAGATACGCAGTATTTT,TRBV6-4,TRBD2,-,TRBJ2-3